This T cell receptor beta chain was observed in a study of T cells after yellow fever vaccination. Study-level information: Each low-cell-number fraction was prepared by means of SMART-Seq v4 Ultra Low Input. Points from the study as a whole: Abundant contaminating clonotypes from the bulk population could appear in FACS-sorted repertoires. A weaker secondary response peaked on day 5, the primary on day 15.

They built TCR cDNA with 5'RACE template switching, a step that put in a universal primer site and UMIs. TCRdb fed the 5' RACE reads into MiXCR, producing one record per CDR3 protein. The table lists under 600,000 distinct CDR3 sequences, around a fifth of them singletons, with roughly a sixth in the top ten. In the case of this clonotype: Antigen specificity is unknown.

The germline gives CDR1 SGHTA, CDR2 FQGNSA. This CDR3 has 16 residues. The V and J ends lost 5 bases and 0 bases respectively, with 14 bases between them. This material consisted of PBMCs, taken roughly 23 days after the first yellow fever vaccination. The receptor's source is a man younger than 30 who received the YFV17D yellow fever vaccine. V usage is TRBV7-2 and J usage is TRBJ2-4, with unresolved D. The CDR3 DNA is TGTGCCAGCAGCGTCACATCTCGAGTAGCCAAAAACATTCAGTACTTC. Protein product: CASSVTSRVAKNIQYF.